The 4 T cell receptor beta chains below come from one sample, sequenced in a study of metastatic and nonmetastatic thyroid tumors (dated by TCRdb to 2019 to 2021). Before undergoing thyroid surgery, none of the patients had been given any kind of treatment. Library method: PCR. The listed sequencing device is Illumina HiSeq 4000. TCRdb handled the public reads itself, with Q25 trimming in fastp and clone calling in MiXCR, and kept productive beta chains. The sample has under 25,000 clones on record, around a quarter of them singletons. The top ten clonotypes cover 5.5% to 6.5% of the sample. The sample comprised blood. Receptors were obtained from a female donor with papillary thyroid cancer or a benign thyroid nodule (not recorded which). Some clones in this sample may be carry-over from other donors' samples.

The chain joins TRBV5-1 to TRBJ2-2; 7 bases fit TRBD1. There are 15 residues in the CDR3. The germline gives CDR1 SGHRS, CDR2 YFSETQ. V was clipped by 6 bases and J by 3 bases; unmatched bases: 8. The CDR3 sequence is CASTVRDSDTGELFF. CDR3 nucleotides: TGCGCCAGCACCGTCCGGGACAGCGACACCGGGGAGCTGTTTTTT.

The chain combines TRBV5-1 with TRBJ1-6; D is unclear. Trimming pared 4 bases from V and 7 bases from J, leaving 15 bases between. The CDR3 sequence is 15 residues long. CDR1 is SGHRS, CDR2 YFSETQ, per germline. The CDR3 is CASSVSVSMNSPLHF. CDR3 nucleotides: TGCGCCAGCAGCGTTAGTGTATCGATGAATTCACCCCTCCACTTT.

This clone has a handful of counts. This chain connects TRBV5-5 to TRBJ1-5, with TRBD1 identical over 7 bases. Germline V gene lookup returns CDR1 SGHKS and CDR2 YYEKEE (reference sequence). The CDR3 is 16 amino acids. V shed 4 bases, J shed 3 bases, and the junction held 10 bases outside the gene matches. CDR3 coding DNA: TGTGCCAGCAGCGAGGATCGACAGGGCCCCAATCAGCCCCAGCATTTT. This sequence encodes CASSEDRQGPNQPQHF.

This clone was observed a few times. This chain connects TRBV28 to TRBJ2-3, with unresolved D. Trimming stripped 9 bases from V and 4 bases from J, with 14 bases between. This CDR3 comprises 13 residues. Looked up from germline, CDR1 is MDHEN and CDR2 is SYDVKM. DNA of the CDR3: TGTGCCAGTAGTCCGGAGAACCCAGATACGCAGTATTTT. Translated, it gives CASSPENPDTQYF.